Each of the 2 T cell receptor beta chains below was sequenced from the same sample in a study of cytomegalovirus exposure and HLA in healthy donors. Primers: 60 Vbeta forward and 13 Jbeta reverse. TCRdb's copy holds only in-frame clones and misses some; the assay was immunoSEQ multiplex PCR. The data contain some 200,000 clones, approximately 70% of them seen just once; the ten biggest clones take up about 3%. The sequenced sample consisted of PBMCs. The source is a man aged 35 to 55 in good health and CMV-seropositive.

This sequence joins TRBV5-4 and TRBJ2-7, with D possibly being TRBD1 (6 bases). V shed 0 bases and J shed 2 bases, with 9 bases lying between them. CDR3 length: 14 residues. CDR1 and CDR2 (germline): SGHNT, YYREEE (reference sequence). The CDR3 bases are TGTGCCAGCAGCTTGGGCAGGGGTCCCTACGAGCAGTACTTC. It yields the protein CASSLGRGPYEQYF.

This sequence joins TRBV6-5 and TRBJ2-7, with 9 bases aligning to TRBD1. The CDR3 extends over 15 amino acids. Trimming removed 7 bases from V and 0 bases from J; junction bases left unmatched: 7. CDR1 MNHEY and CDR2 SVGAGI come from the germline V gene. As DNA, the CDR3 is TGTGCCAGCACCCGCGGACAGGGGAGCTCCTACGAGCAGTACTTC. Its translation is CASTRGQGSSYEQYF.